A single sample is the source of the 4 T cell receptor beta chains below, sequenced in a study of blood T cell repertoires in COVID-19. Sequenced by immunoSEQ multiplex PCR; TCRdb stores in-frame clones only, minus some. The table shows roughly 150,000 clones, with around 80% occurring only once. The sample was PBMCs or T cells enriched from blood (not recorded which). These receptors all stem from a man in his fifties who had recovered from COVID-19.

V and J are TRBV9 and TRBJ2-7; TRBD1 aligns across 8 bases. The CDR3 runs to 16 residues. V lost 0 bases and J lost 6; bases outside the gene matches: 11. Germline CDR1 reads SGDLS; CDR2 reads YYNGEE. CDR3: CASSVGRSQGAGEQYF. The DNA of the CDR3 is TGTGCCAGCAGCGTAGGAAGGAGTCAGGGGGCGGGCGAGCAGTACTTC.

Only a few counts were recorded for this clone. The chain joins TRBV6-5 to TRBJ1-1, with TRBD1 as a possible D gene (5 bases). V lost 10 bases, J lost 4 bases, and 13 bases lay in between. Germline V gene lookup returns CDR1 MNHEY and CDR2 SVGAGI. The CDR3 length is 12 residues. CDR3 in DNA: TGTGCCACCTCCGGGGGACGCACTGAAGCTTTCTTT. Translation gives CATSGGRTEAFF.

V and J are TRBV20-1 and TRBJ1-1; D unresolved. Germline-derived CDR1 and CDR2 are DFQATT and SNEGSKA (reference sequence). Trimming stripped 3 bases from V and 5 bases from J, with 7 bases between. The CDR3 is 11 amino acids. CDR3 sequence reads: CSASTVTEAFF. DNA of the CDR3: TGCAGTGCTAGTACGGTGACTGAAGCTTTCTTT.

The chain uses TRBV19 and TRBJ2-3; 7 bases match TRBD2. CDR1 is LNHDA and CDR2 is SQIVND in the germline V gene (reference sequence). The V segment lost 3 bases and the J segment 2 bases; nucleotides outside the gene matches: 5. The CDR3 has 15 amino acids. CDR3 sequence (DNA): TGTGCCAGTAGTATTGGTCTAGCGGTCACAGATACGCAGTATTTT. Its translation: CASSIGLAVTDTQYF.